This is a list of T cell receptor beta chains from one sample in a study of shared T cell receptors in the human thymus. Produced via immunoSEQ multiplex PCR; TCRdb's table is partial and in-frame only. The sample contains 700,000 or so clones, 70% to 90% of which appear only once. This sample was also put to use in a study of human thymus T cells.

Sequencing was carried out using thymocytes. The source is a girl in the first two years of life with a congenital heart defect. Each CDR3 is given with its conserved first and last residue. The D gene is left open where the match is weak. Clone size, where shown, is once, few, many, or a class for clones that have expanded.

size	V	J	D	DNA	CDR3
NA	TRBV7-2	TRBJ2-2	NA	TGTGCCAGCAGCTTAGGCCAGGGTTTGACCGGGGAGCTGTTTTTT	CASSLGQGLTGELFF
NA	TRBV4-1	TRBJ2-5	NA	TGCGCCAGCAGCCAAGACTGGAGGGGAGAGACCCAGTACTTC	CASSQDWRGETQYF
NA	TRBV28	TRBJ1-5	TRBD1	TGTGCCAGCAGTTTAGGGCAGGGGGAACAGCCCCAGCATTTT	CASSLGQGEQPQHF
NA	TRBV2	TRBJ1-1	NA	TGTGCCAGCAGTGGGGGGCGGGGGGCCGGGAACACTGAAGCTTTCTTT	CASSGGRGAGNTEAFF
NA	TRBV19	TRBJ1-2	NA	TGTGCCAGTAGTATAGAGCAGGGGAGATGGCCCTGGTTTGGCTACACCTTC	CASSIEQGRWPWFGYTF
NA	TRBV9	TRBJ2-3	NA	TGTGCCAGCAGCCCAGAAGATGGGGGGAATACGCAGTATTTT	CASSPEDGGNTQYF
NA	TRBV27	TRBJ1-2	TRBD1	TGTGCCAGCAGATCGGGACAGGGGGCGTCCGGCTACACCTTC	CASRSGQGASGYTF
NA	TRBV5-6	TRBJ1-1	NA	TGTGCCAGCAGTCGGTTTGGGGCCCTCTACACTGAAGCTTTCTTT	CASSRFGALYTEAFF
NA	TRBV20-1	TRBJ1-1	NA	TGCAGTGCTAGATTAGAGGCTGAAGCTTTCTTT	CSARLEAEAFF
NA	TRBV5-4	TRBJ2-7	TRBD2	TGTGCCAGCAGCCCCTCGGGGGGGACATACGAGCAGTACTTC	CASSPSGGTYEQYF
few	TRBV6-1	TRBJ2-7	NA	TGTGCCAGCAGTGAAAGTGGGACAAGCCCCGTCTGCGAGCAGTACTTC	CASSESGTSPVCEQYF
few	TRBV4-3	TRBJ1-4	TRBD1	TGCGCCAGCAGCCAAGGGATGAGCGTTGGTACAGGGGGGTATGCAACTAATGAAAAACTGTTTTTT	CASSQGMSVGTGGYATNEKLFF
NA	TRBV5-1	TRBJ2-1	TRBD2	TGCGCCAGCAGCTTGGTGGGTAGCGGGGGGGCGGTTGAGCAGTTCTTC	CASSLVGSGGAVEQFF
NA	TRBV5-8	TRBJ2-7	TRBD1	TGTGCCAGCAGCTTGGCAGCGGACAGGACCTACGAGCAGTACTTC	CASSLAADRTYEQYF
NA	TRBV28	TRBJ1-1	NA	TGTGCCAGCAGTTTGGAGGGGAACACTGAAGCTTTCTTT	CASSLEGNTEAFF
NA	TRBV7-6	TRBJ1-1	NA	TGTGCCAGCAGCCCCGGACAGAACACTGAAGCTTTCTTT	CASSPGQNTEAFF
once	TRBV5-4	TRBJ1-1	TRBD1	TGTGCCAGCAGCCGACAGGGGGAAAACGTCGCAGCTTTCTTT	CASSRQGENVAAFF
few	TRBV6-4	TRBJ2-2	NA	TGTGCCAGCAGAGACAGAACTACCGGGGAGCTGTTTTTT	CASRDRTTGELFF
once	TRBV7-9	TRBJ1-2	TRBD1	TGTGCCAGCAGCCCCTTCGACAGGGTCCCTAACTATGGCTACACCTTC	CASSPFDRVPNYGYTF